These 12 T cell receptor beta chains were all obtained from the same sample, sequenced in a study of CD8 T cells in ankylosing spondylitis. Study-wide points: Eight or nine highly homologous variants made up a TCR beta motif that seemed to typify ankylosing spondylitis blood.

MiXCR, applied by TCRdb to the 5' RACE reads, yields one record per CDR3 protein. Among a few hundred thousand distinct CDR3 sequences listed, approximately 20% were seen once. These receptors lack a known antigen. The sample was blood, either unsorted or a sorted T cell fraction (not recorded which). These receptor sequences come from a male donor with ankylosing spondylitis.

This CDR3 reads CASSSQGNNEKLFF. CDR3 bases: TGTGCCAGCAGTTCACAGGGGAACAATGAAAAACTGTTTTTT. The J gene is TRBJ1-4, the V gene TRBV27, with TRBD1 matching 7 bases. The CDR3 is 14 residues long. Germline loops: CDR1 MNHEY, CDR2 SMNVEV (reference sequence). V shed 4 bases and J 5 bases; nucleotides not matched to a gene: 4.

The V call is TRBV20-1, the J call TRBJ1-5; no reliable D call. V dropped 0 bases and J dropped 2 bases, with 11 bases sitting between them. This CDR3 is built from 15 residues. Per the germline V gene, CDR1 is DFQATT and CDR2 is SNEGSKA (reference sequence). The CDR3 DNA reads TGCAGTGCTAGAGACGGGCGGGATGGCAATCAGCCCCAGCATTTT. Its translation is CSARDGRDGNQPQHF.

This clonotype has only a few counts. The rearrangement uses TRBV11-1 and TRBJ2-1; 7 bases are a match to TRBD2. The germline gives CDR1 SGHAT, CDR2 FQDESV (reference sequence). Losses at the gene ends were 0 bases for V and 6 bases for J; bases not matched to a gene: 8. The CDR3 has 16 residues. CDR3 sequence: CASSLALLASRNEQFF. The CDR3 nucleotides are TGTGCCAGCAGCTTAGCACTACTAGCGTCTCGCAATGAGCAGTTCTTC.

This clonotype has more than one count but fewer than ten. The rearrangement links TRBV19 to TRBJ2-7; 7 bases fit TRBD1. The CDR3 runs to 14 residues. Germline V gene data show CDR1 as LNHDA and CDR2 as SQIVND (reference sequence). V lost 7 bases, J lost 1 base, and 7 bases stayed unmatched. The DNA of the CDR3 is TGTGCCAGTAATTTCCGGGACAGATCCTACGAGCAGTACTTC. It translates to CASNFRDRSYEQYF.

This CDR3 reads CASSQDVAVDSNQPQHF. CDR3 DNA: TGTGCCAGCAGCCAAGATGTGGCAGTTGATAGCAATCAGCCCCAGCATTTT. The chain employs TRBV4-2 and TRBJ1-5; D gene ambiguous. The CDR3 length is 17 residues. V lost 0 bases and J 0 bases, leaving 12 bases between the germline ends. The germline CDR1 and CDR2 sequences are LGHNA and YNFKEQ.

This clonotype was picked up many times. V and J are TRBV10-3 and TRBJ2-3, with TRBD1 as a possible D gene (5 bases). The CDR3 contains 15 residues. V was clipped by 7 bases and J by 1 base, with 15 bases between them. Germline V gene lookup returns CDR1 ENHRY and CDR2 SYGVKD. The CDR3 DNA reads TGTGCCATCACTGACAGACCGTCGGGCACAGATACGCAGTATTTT. This sequence encodes CAITDRPSGTDTQYF.

The chain has TRBV2 and TRBJ2-1, with 13 bases aligning to TRBD2. After removal of 6 bases from V and 7 bases from J, the junction contained 6 bases not matched to a gene. Per the germline V gene, CDR1 is SNHLY and CDR2 is FYNNEI. The CDR3 extends over 15 amino acids. The CDR3, as DNA: TGTGCCAGCAGCCACCGGACTAGCGGGGGTAATGAGCAGTTCTTC. Its protein is CASSHRTSGGNEQFF.

The rearrangement uses TRBV4-3 and TRBJ2-1; D is unclear. Germline CDR1 reads LGHNA; CDR2 reads YSLEER. The CDR3 contains 15 residues. V lost 3 bases to trimming and J lost 9 bases, with 18 bases between them. CDR3 loop: CASSHRSPRMGEQFF. CDR3 sequence (DNA): TGCGCCAGCAGCCATAGATCACCCCGGATGGGTGAGCAGTTCTTC.

This clonotype was seen only a few times. The chain couples TRBV11-1 to TRBJ2-7; TRBD1 matches at 11 bases. The V and J ends lost 7 bases and 0 bases, in that order; junction bases with no gene match: 5. The CDR3 covers 15 residues. Germline V gene sequence: CDR1 SGHAT, CDR2 FQDESV (reference sequence). This chain's CDR3 is CASTRDRGSSYEQYF. In nucleotides, the CDR3 is TGTGCCAGCACCCGGGACAGGGGGAGCTCCTACGAGCAGTACTTC.

The chain uses TRBV5-1 and TRBJ2-3; 8 bases align to TRBD2. Germline assignment: CDR1 SGHRS and CDR2 YFSETQ. The CDR3 extends over 17 amino acids. J lost 2 bases, V lost 2 bases, and 10 bases had no gene match. Here the CDR3 reads CASSFGGLAGPTDTQYF. In DNA form, the CDR3 reads TGCGCCAGCAGCTTTGGAGGCCTAGCGGGCCCCACAGATACGCAGTATTTT.

The chain couples TRBV10-3 to TRBJ2-1; 7 nucleotides line up with TRBD2. V was pared by 2 bases and J by 2 bases, with 6 bases of the junction left unmatched. The CDR3 is 16 residues long. Germline V gives CDR1 ENHRY, CDR2 SYGVKD. CDR3 bases: TGTGCCATCAGTGAGGGGCCGGCGGGAGCCTACAATGAGCAGTTCTTC. It is translated as CAISEGPAGAYNEQFF.

This chain connects TRBV6-1 to TRBJ2-5; D is perhaps TRBD2 (5 bases). Germline CDR1 and CDR2: MNHNS and SASEGT. Trimming pared 5 bases from V and 2 bases from J, leaving 15 bases between. The CDR3 is made up of 15 amino acids. DNA for the CDR3: TGTGCCAGCAGTCGCACGGGAAGAACTCAAGAGACCCAGTACTTC. The encoded protein is CASSRTGRTQETQYF.